The clone carrying this T cell receptor (beta chain) was counted a few times. The antigen remains unidentified. CD4+CD25+CD127- Tregs, CD4+CD25- non-Tregs, CD4 and CD8 cells were sorted. The record originates from a study of Tregs in tolerant kidney transplant recipients. General study points: Validation in larger populations is needed because few patients were studied. Nucleotide sequences could not be compared across some patients' samples due to primer changes. Biological reproducibility was not directly addressed, but technical replication error appeared minimal.

Data came from immunoSEQ multiplex PCR; TCRdb stores just in-frame clones and leaves some out. This table holds about 83,000 clones, 95% to 98% found once. This TCR derives from a human donor who received a combined kidney and bone marrow transplant. Sequencing used CD4+ T cells from blood, obtained before the transplant.

In DNA form, the CDR3 reads TGTGCCAGCAGCTTACGGCGGGGAGATACGCAGTATTTT. It yields the protein CASSLRRGDTQYF. This chain joins TRBV7-3 and TRBJ2-3, with a possible D match to TRBD2 (6 bases). The V end was cut by 2 bases, the J end by 5 bases, with 8 bases between. This CDR3 is built from 13 residues. Germline V gives CDR1 SGHTA, CDR2 FQGTGA. Full variable domain (outside the CDR3, taken from reference TRBV7-3 and TRBJ2-3): GAGVSQTPSNKVTEKGKYVELRCDPISGHTALYWYRQSLGQGPEFLIYFQGTGAADDSGLPNDRFFAVRPEGSVSTLKIQRTERGDSAVYLCASSLRRGDTQYFGPGTRLTVL.